This T cell receptor (beta chain) emerged from a study of T cell repertoires in cytomegalovirus infection. Broader study findings: The study found HLA-C-restricted CMV-specific TCR beta clonotypes dominating the ex vivo response.

One entry per CDR3 protein results from TCRdb running MiXCR on the reads. Counted here are about 830,000 distinct CDR3 sequences, approximately 29% occurring once; the ten biggest clones make up 9.5% to 15%. Comments on this clonotype: Antigen unknown.

The germline gives CDR1 LGHNA, CDR2 YSLEER. There are 14 residues in the CDR3. The V gene lost 0 bases and the J gene lost 6 bases, with 11 bases spanning the gap. The sequencing here drew on cultured CD8+ T cells from PBMCs, taken from culture after CMV antigen stimulation. The clonotype was recovered from a human donor in good health (CMV status not recorded). Some clones in this sample may be carry-over from other donors' samples. The V gene is TRBV4-3, the J gene TRBJ1-2, with D perhaps matching TRBD1 (5 bases). Written as DNA, the CDR3 is TGCGCCAGCAGCCAAGAGTTAGGGGTTGATGGCTACACCTTC. This codes for CASSQELGVDGYTF.